This entry lists 9 T cell receptor beta chains sequenced from one sample in a study of shared clonotypes between healthy human individuals. Profiling relied on immunoSEQ multiplex PCR, and the TCRdb table lists in-frame clones only, not all of them. The sample carries about 2.4 million clones, more than 80% recorded once. Sequencing used naive CD4+ T cells sorted from blood. Stated subset: CD45RA+ positively selected. These receptors were taken from a man aged 18 to 35 in good health.

The rearrangement joins TRBV5-1 to TRBJ1-6, with D perhaps TRBD1 (5 bases). Germline CDR1 reads SGHRS; CDR2 reads YFSETQ. The CDR3 is made up of 15 amino acids. Trimming pared 4 bases from V and 3 bases from J, leaving 11 bases between. The CDR3 nucleotides read TGCGCCAGCAGCGGGTCGGGGGACTATAATTCACCCCTCCACTTT. Encoded protein: CASSGSGDYNSPLHF. Full variable domain (remainder filled in from reference TRBV5-1 and TRBJ1-6): KAGVTQTPRYLIKTRGQQVTLSCSPISGHRSVSWYQQTPGQGLQFLFEYFSETQRNKGNFPGRFSGRQFSNSRSEMNVSTLELGDSALYLCASSGSGDYNSPLHFGNGTRLTVT.

This chain links TRBV7-2 with TRBJ1-5; D is possibly TRBD1 (6 bases). Germline V gene data show CDR1 as SGHTA and CDR2 as FQGNSA. The V gene lost 4 bases and the J gene lost 1 base, with 14 bases spanning the gap. The CDR3 spans 16 residues. As DNA, the CDR3 is TGTGCCAGCAGCTCAAAGTGGGGGGCAAGCAATCAGCCCCAGCATTTT. Translating it yields CASSSKWGASNQPQHF.

This clone was found a few times. The V gene is TRBV19, the J gene TRBJ1-2; D is perhaps TRBD1 (5 bases). CDR1 and CDR2 from the germline V gene are LNHDA and SQIVND (reference sequence). There are 15 residues in the CDR3. The V end was cut by 3 bases, the J end by 7 bases, with 18 bases between. CDR3 nucleotide sequence: TGTGCCAGTAGTATTGACAGAGCAAGCAAGGGTGGCTACACCTTC. Its protein product is CASSIDRASKGGYTF. The full variable domain, completed using reference TRBV19 and TRBJ1-2, is DGGITQSPKYLFRKEGQNVTLSCEQNLNHDAMYWYRQDPGQGLRLIYYSQIVNDFQKGDIAEGYSVSREKKESFPLTVTSAQKNPTAFYLCASSIDRASKGGYTFGSGTRLTVV.

This chain uses TRBV27 with TRBJ2-6, with D hard to call. The CDR3 has 18 amino acids. In germline, CDR1 is MNHEY, CDR2 SMNVEV (reference sequence). The V gene lost 3 bases and the J gene lost 0 bases, with 15 bases spanning the gap. In DNA, the CDR3 is TGTGCCAGCAGTTTCCAACGCCGAGATGGCTCTGGGGCCAACGTCCTGACTTTC. This translates into CASSFQRRDGSGANVLTF.

The chain carries TRBV18 and TRBJ2-1; D might be TRBD2 (5 bases). Per the germline V gene, CDR1 is KGHSH and CDR2 is LQKENI. The V end was cut by 6 bases, the J end by 2 bases, with 8 bases between. The CDR3 loop spans 13 amino acids. The CDR3 DNA follows: TGTGCCAGCTCGTCACTAGCCTACAATGAGCAGTTCTTC. It is translated as CASSSLAYNEQFF.

The chain joins TRBV5-6 to TRBJ2-3; D tentatively fits TRBD1 or TRBD2 (5 bases each). Between the trimmed V and J ends, which lost 5 bases and 0 bases, there was a span of 19 bases. CDR1 is SGHDT, CDR2 YYEEEE, per germline. This CDR3 comprises 17 residues. Here the CDR3 reads CASSPALGVSSTDTQYF. In DNA form, the CDR3 reads TGTGCCAGCAGTCCTGCTCTGGGGGTCTCTAGCACAGATACGCAGTATTTT. The full variable domain, its missing parts supplied by reference TRBV5-6 and TRBJ2-3, is DAGVTQSPTHLIKTRGQQVTLRCSPKSGHDTVSWYQQALGQGPQFIFQYYEEEERQRGNFPDRFSGHQFPNYSSELNVNALLLGDSALYLCASSPALGVSSTDTQYFGPGTRLTVL.

The chain employs TRBV6-6 and TRBJ1-1; tentative D call: TRBD1 (5 bases). The CDR3 sequence is 12 residues long. V was cut by 6 bases and J by 8 bases, with 13 bases left in between. The germline V gene encodes CDR1 MNHNY and CDR2 SVGAGI (reference sequence). Here the CDR3 reads CASRLGAPEAFF. The DNA of the CDR3 is TGTGCCAGCAGACTCGGGGCCCCCGAAGCTTTCTTT.

The J gene is TRBJ1-2, the V gene TRBV2; a possible D gene is TRBD1 (6 bases). V lost 6 bases and J 5 bases, leaving 28 bases between the germline ends. The CDR3 extends over 18 amino acids. Germline V gives CDR1 SNHLY, CDR2 FYNNEI. This CDR3 is CASSDEMPDRRSRYGYTF. As DNA, the CDR3 is TGTGCCAGCAGCGATGAAATGCCGGACAGACGATCTAGGTATGGCTACACCTTC.

This chain uses TRBV19 with TRBJ2-5, with D perhaps being TRBD1 or TRBD2 (5 bases each). Trimming took off 5 bases at V and 5 bases at J, with 9 bases between the two ends. Per germline, CDR1 LNHDA and CDR2 SQIVND (reference sequence). The CDR3 is made up of 12 amino acids. Here the CDR3 DNA reads TGTGCCAGTAGTTTGGGGACGGAGACCCAGTACTTC. Translated: CASSLGTETQYF.